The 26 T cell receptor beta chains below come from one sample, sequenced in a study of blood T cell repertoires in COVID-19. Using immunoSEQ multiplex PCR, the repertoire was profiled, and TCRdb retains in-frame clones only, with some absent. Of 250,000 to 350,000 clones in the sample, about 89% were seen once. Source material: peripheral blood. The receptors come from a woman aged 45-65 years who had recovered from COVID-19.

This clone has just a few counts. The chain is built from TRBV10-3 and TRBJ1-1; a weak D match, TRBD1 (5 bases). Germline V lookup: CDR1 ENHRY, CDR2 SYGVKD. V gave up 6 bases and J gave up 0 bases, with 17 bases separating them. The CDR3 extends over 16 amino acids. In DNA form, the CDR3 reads TGTGCCATCAGCCCCCTTAGGGGTGGAATGAACACTGAAGCTTTCTTT. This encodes CAISPLRGGMNTEAFF.

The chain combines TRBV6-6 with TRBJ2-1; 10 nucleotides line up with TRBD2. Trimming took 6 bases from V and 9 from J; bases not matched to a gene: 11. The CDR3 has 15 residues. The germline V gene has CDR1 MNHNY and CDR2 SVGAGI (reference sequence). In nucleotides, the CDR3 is TGTGCCAGCAGACTAACTAGCGGGGCTCAGGGTGAGCAGTTCTTC. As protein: CASRLTSGAQGEQFF.

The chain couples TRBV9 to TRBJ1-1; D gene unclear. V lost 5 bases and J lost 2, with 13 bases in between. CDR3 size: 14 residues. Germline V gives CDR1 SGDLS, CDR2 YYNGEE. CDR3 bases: TGTGCCAGCAGAGCCGGGGAGACCAACACTGAAGCTTTCTTT. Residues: CASRAGETNTEAFF. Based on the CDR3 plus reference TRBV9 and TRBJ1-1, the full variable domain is DSGVTQTPKHLITATGQRVTLRCSPRSGDLSVYWYQQSLDQGLQFLIQYYNGEERAKGNILERFSAQQFPDLHSELNLSSLELGDSALYFCASRAGETNTEAFFGQGTRLTVV.

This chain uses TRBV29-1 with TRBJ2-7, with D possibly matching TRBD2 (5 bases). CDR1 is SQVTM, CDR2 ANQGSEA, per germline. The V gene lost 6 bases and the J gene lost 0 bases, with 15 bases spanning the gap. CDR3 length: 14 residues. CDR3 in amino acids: CSVAGLQNSYEQYF. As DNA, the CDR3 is TGCAGCGTGGCCGGACTCCAGAACTCCTACGAGCAGTACTTC.

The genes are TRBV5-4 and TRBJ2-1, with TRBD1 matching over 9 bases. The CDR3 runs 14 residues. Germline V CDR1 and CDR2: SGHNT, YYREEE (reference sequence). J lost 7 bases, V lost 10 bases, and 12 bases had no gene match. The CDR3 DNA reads TGTGCCGGGACCGGGACAGGGAATCGGAATGAGCAGTTCTTC. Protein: CAGTGTGNRNEQFF.

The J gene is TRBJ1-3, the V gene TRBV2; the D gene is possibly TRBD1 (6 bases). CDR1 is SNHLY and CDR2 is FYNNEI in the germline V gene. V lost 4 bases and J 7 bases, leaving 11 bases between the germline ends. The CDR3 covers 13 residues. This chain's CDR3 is CASSVWQGNTIYF. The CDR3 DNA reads TGTGCCAGCAGTGTCTGGCAGGGGAACACCATATATTTT.

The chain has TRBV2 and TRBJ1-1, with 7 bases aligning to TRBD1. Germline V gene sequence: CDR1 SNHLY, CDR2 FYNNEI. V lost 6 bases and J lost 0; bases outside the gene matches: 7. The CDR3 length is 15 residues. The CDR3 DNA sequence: TGTGCCAGCAGGAGACAGGGAATTGTGAACACTGAAGCTTTCTTT. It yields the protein CASRRQGIVNTEAFF.

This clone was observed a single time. CDR3 sequence reads: CASSYSSPRLTYEQYF. The CDR3 nucleotides read TGTGCCAGCAGTTACTCGTCCCCCAGGTTGACCTACGAGCAGTACTTC. This chain connects TRBV6-5 to TRBJ2-7, with no clear D. The germline V gene has CDR1 MNHEY and CDR2 SVGAGI. This CDR3 region has 16 residues. V was shortened by 0 bases and J by 2 bases, with 14 bases between the two germline ends.

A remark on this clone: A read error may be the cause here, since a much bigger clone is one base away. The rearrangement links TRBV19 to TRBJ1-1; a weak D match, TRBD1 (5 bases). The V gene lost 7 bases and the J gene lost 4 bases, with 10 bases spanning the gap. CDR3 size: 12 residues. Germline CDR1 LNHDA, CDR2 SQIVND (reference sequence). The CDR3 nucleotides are TGTGCCAGTACGGGGGGGAGCACTGAAGCTTTCTTT. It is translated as CASTGGSTEAFF.

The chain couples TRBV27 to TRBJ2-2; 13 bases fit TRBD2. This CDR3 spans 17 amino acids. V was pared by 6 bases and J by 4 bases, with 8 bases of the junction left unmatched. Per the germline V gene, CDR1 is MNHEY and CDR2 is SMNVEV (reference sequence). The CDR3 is CASRRLAGGSSTGELFF. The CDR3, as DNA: TGTGCCAGCAGACGACTAGCGGGAGGCTCGAGCACCGGGGAGCTGTTTTTT.

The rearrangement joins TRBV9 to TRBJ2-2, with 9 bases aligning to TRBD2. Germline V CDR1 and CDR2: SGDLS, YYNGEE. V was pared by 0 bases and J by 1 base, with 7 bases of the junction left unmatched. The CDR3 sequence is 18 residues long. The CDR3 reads CASSVDAGGPRNTGELFF. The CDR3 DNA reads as TGTGCCAGCAGCGTAGATGCGGGAGGGCCTCGGAACACCGGGGAGCTGTTTTTT.

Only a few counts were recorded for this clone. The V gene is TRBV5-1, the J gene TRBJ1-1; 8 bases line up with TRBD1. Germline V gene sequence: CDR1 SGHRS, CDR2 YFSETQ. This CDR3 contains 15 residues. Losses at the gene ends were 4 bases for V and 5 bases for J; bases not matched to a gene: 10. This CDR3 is CASSPDRAVRTEAFF. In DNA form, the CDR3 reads TGCGCCAGCAGCCCGGACAGGGCGGTGAGGACTGAAGCTTTCTTT.

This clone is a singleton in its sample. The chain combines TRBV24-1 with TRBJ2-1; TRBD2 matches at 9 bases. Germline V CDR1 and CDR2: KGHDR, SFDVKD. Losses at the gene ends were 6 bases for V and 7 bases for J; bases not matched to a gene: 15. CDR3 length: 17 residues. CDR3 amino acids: CATSTWGLAGEENEQFF. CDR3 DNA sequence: TGTGCCACCAGTACGTGGGGGTTAGCGGGAGAGGAAAATGAGCAGTTCTTC.

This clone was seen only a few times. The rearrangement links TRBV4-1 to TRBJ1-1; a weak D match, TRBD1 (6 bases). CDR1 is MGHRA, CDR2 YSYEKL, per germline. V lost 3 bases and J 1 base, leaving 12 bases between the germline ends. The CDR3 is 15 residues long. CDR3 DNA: TGCGCCAGCAGCCACTCGGGACAACAGAACACTGAAGCTTTCTTT. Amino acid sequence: CASSHSGQQNTEAFF.

The CDR3 reads CASARDRGGNQPQHF. The CDR3 DNA reads as TGTGCCAGCGCTCGAGACAGGGGTGGCAATCAGCCCCAGCATTTT. The genes are TRBV6-5 and TRBJ1-5; 8 bases fit TRBD1. This CDR3 contains 15 residues. The germline gives CDR1 MNHEY, CDR2 SVGAGI. V dropped 8 bases and J dropped 2; count of bases not matched to a gene: 8.

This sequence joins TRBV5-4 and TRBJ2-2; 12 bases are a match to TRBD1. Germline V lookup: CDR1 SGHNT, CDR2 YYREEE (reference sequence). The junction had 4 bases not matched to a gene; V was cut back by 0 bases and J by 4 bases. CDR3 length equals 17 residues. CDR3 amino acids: CASSLGGTGGITGELFF. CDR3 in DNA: TGTGCCAGCAGCTTGGGTGGGACAGGGGGCATCACCGGGGAGCTGTTTTTT.

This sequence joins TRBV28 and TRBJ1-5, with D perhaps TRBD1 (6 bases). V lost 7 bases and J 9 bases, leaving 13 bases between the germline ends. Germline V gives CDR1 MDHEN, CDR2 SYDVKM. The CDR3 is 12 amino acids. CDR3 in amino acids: CASKTGIRPQHF. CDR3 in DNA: TGTGCCAGCAAAACAGGGATCAGGCCCCAGCATTTT.

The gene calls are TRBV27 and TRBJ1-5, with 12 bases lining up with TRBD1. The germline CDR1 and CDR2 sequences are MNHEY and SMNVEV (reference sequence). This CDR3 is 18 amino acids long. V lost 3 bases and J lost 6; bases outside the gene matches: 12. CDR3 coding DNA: TGTGCCAGCAGTTTGGGGTGGGGCGGGACAGGGGGCGGTCAGCCCCAGCATTTT. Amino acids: CASSLGWGGTGGGQPQHF.

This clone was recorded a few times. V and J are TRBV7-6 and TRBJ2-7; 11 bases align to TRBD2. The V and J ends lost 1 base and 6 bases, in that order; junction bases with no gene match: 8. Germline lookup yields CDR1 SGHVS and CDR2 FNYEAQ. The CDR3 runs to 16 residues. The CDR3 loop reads CASSLEVFTSGGEQYF. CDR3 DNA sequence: TGTGCCAGCAGCTTAGAGGTCTTCACTAGCGGGGGCGAGCAGTACTTC.

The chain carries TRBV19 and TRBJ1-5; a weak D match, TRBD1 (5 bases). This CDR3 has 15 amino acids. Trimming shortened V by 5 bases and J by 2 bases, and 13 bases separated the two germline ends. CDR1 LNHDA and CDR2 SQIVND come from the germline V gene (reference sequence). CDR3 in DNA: TGTGCCAGTAGTCCGCGGGGGTCTGGCAATCAGCCCCAGCATTTT. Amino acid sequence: CASSPRGSGNQPQHF.

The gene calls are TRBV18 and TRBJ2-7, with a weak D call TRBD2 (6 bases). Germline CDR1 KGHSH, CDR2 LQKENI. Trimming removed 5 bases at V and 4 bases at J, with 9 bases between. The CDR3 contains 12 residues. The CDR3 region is CASSGTSYEQYF. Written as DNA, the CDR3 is TGTGCCAGCTCAGGGACTTCGTACGAGCAGTACTTC. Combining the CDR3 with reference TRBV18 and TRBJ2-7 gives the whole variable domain NAGVMQNPRHLVRRRGQEARLRCSPMKGHSHVYWYRQLPEEGLKFMVYLQKENIIDESGMPKERFSAEFPKEGPSILRIQQVVRGDSAAYFCASSGTSYEQYFGPGTRLTVT.

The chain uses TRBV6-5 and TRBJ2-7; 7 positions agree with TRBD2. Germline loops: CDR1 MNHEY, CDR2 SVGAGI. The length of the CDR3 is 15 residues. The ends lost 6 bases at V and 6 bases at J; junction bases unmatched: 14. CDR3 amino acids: CASSPPVRGGSEQYF. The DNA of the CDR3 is TGTGCCAGCAGCCCGCCGGTTAGGGGCGGGAGCGAGCAGTACTTC.

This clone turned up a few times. The CDR3 is CASSVRRGNEQYF. CDR3 sequence (DNA): TGCGCCAGCAGTGTACGTCGGGGTAACGAGCAGTACTTC. This rearrangement joins TRBV5-1 to TRBJ2-7; perhaps TRBD2 as D (5 bases). This CDR3 is 13 amino acids long. Germline V gene lookup returns CDR1 SGHRS and CDR2 YFSETQ. Trimming took 5 bases from V and 5 from J, leaving 14 bases between them.

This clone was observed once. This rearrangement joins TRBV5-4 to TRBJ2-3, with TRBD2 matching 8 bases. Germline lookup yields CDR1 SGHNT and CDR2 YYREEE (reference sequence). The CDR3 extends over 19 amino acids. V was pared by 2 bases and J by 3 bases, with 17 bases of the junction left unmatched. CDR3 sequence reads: CASSFDLASGLDGTDTQYF. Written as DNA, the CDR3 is TGTGCCAGCAGCTTCGATCTGGCTAGCGGGTTAGACGGAACAGATACGCAGTATTTT.

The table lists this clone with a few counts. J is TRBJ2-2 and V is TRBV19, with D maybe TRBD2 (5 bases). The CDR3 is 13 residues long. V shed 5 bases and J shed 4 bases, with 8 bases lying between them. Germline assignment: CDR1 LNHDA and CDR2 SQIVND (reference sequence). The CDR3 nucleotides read TGTGCCAGTAGTGCCCGGGGCACCGGGGAGCTGTTTTTT. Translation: CASSARGTGELFF.

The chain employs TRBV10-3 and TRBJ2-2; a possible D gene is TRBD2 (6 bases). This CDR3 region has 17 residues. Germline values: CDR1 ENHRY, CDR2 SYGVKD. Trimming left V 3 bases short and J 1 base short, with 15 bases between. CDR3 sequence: CAISDTSPILNTGELFF. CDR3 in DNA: TGTGCCATCAGTGACACTAGCCCCATCCTGAACACCGGGGAGCTGTTTTTT.